This T cell receptor (beta chain) was obtained from a study of shared clonotypes between healthy human individuals. The CDR3 sequence is 19 residues long. The V gene's germline CDR1 is MDHEN and CDR2 SYDVKM. V shed 3 bases and J shed 0 bases, with 23 bases lying between them. Sequencing was performed with immunoSEQ multiplex PCR; in TCRdb, only in-frame clones are kept and a portion is missing. The sample shows 2.3 million or so clones, 93% of them seen only once. This chain uses TRBV28 with TRBJ1-1; D is perhaps TRBD1 (6 bases). The clonotype comes from a man between 18 and 29 years old in good health. Some clones in this sample may be carry-over from other donors' samples. What was sequenced was naive CD4+ T cells from PBMCs. Subset defined: CD45RA+ positively selected. CDR3 nucleotides: TGTGCCAGCAGTTTGCCCCTGCAGGCCTTGGGGGGGCTGAACACTGAAGCTTTCTTT. Translation: CASSLPLQALGGLNTEAFF.